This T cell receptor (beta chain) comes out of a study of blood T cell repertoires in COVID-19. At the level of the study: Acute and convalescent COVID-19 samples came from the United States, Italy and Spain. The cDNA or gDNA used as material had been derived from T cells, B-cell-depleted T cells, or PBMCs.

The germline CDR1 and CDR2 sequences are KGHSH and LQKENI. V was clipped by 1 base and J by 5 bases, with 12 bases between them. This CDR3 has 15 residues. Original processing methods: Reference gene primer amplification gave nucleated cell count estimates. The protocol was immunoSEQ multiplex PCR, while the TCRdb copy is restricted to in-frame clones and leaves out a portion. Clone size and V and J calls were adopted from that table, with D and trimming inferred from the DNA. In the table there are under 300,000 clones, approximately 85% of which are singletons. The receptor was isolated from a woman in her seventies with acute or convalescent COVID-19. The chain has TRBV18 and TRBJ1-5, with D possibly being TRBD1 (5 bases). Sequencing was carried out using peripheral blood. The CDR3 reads CASSPQGIRDQPQHF. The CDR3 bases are TGTGCCAGCTCACCACAGGGGATACGGGATCAGCCCCAGCATTTT.